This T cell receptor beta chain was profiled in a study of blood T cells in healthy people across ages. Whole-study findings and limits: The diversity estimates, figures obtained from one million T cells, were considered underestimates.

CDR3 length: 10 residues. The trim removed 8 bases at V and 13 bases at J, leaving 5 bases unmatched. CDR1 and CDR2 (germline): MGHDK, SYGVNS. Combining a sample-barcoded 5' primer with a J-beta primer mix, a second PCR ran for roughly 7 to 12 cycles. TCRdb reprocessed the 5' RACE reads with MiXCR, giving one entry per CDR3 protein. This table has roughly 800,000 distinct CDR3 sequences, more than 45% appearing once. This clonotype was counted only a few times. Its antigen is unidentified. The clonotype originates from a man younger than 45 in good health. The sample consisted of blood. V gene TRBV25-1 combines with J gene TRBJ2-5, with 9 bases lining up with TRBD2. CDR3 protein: CASAEAGGYF. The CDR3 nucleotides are TGTGCCAGCGCCGAAGCGGGGGGGTACTTC.